This TCR beta chain came from a study of blood T cell repertoires in COVID-19. V shed 3 bases, J shed 4 bases, and the junction held 5 bases outside the gene matches. This CDR3 has 15 amino acids. Germline V gives CDR1 SGDLS, CDR2 YYNGEE. In the source study's methods: Counts of nucleated cells, estimated from reference gene primer amplification, were obtained. Here immunoSEQ multiplex PCR was the method, and the copy in TCRdb shows in-frame clones only, minus some. The V and J calls and clone size are taken from that table; D and trimming were inferred from the DNA. The sample lists under 120,000 clones; about 85% were seen once.

Sequenced input: peripheral blood. This clonotype was sampled from a human donor in a cohort sampled during active COVID-19. The chain links TRBV9 to TRBJ2-7; 12 positions agree with TRBD1. The CDR3 reads CASSAGDRGQYEQYF. For the CDR3, the DNA is TGTGCCAGCAGCGCTGGGGACAGGGGGCAATACGAGCAGTACTTC.